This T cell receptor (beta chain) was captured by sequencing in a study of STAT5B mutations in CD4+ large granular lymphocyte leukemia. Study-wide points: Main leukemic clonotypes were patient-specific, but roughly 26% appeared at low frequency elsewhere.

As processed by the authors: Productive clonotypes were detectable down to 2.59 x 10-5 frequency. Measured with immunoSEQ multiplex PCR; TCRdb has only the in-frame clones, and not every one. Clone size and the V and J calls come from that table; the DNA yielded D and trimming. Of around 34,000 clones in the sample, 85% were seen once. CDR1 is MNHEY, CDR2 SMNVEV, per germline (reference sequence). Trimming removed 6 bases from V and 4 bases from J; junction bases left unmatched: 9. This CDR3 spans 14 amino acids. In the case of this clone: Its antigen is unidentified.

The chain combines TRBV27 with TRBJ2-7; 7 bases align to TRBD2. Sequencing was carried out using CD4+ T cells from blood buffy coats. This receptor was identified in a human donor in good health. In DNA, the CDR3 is TGTGCCAGCAGCGAGGCGGGAGTCGGGTACGAGCAGTACTTC. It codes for CASSEAGVGYEQYF.